This T cell receptor beta chain emerged from a study of blood T cell repertoires in COVID-19. Trimming removed 6 bases from V and 8 bases from J; junction bases left unmatched: 8. The germline CDR1 and CDR2 sequences are SNHLY and FYNNEI. CDR3 length equals 13 residues. Profiled with immunoSEQ multiplex PCR; TCRdb holds only in-frame clones, not every one. The sample shows 150,000 or so clones, 85% to 95% of them seen only once. A Seattle source enrolled patients during active infection and followed them longitudinally. Sequenced sample: peripheral blood. The V gene is TRBV2, the J gene TRBJ1-2, with 8 bases matching TRBD1. This sequence originates from a woman aged 55-69 years with COVID-19, enrolled during active disease. CDR3 bases: TGTGCCAGCAGCGCGGACAGGGTACAAGGCTACACCTTC. It is translated as CASSADRVQGYTF. Drawing the rest from reference TRBV2 and TRBJ1-2, the complete variable domain is EPEVTQTPSHQVTQMGQEVILRCVPISNHLYFYWYRQILGQKVEFLVSFYNNEISEKSEIFDDQFSVERPDGSNFTLKIRSTKLEDSAMYFCASSADRVQGYTFGSGTRLTVV.